This is a list of T cell receptor beta chains from one sample in a study of PD-L1 blockade in urothelial cancer. Profiled with immunoSEQ multiplex PCR; TCRdb holds only in-frame clones, not every one. This sample has around 53,000 clones; approximately 85% occur once, and the top ten carry approximately 2%. The sequences come from PBMCs, collected around atezolizumab (anti-PD-L1) treatment. Receptors originate from a man aged 50 to 59 with urothelial cancer. Both conserved end residues are part of each CDR3. Each record gives: D gene, J gene, clone size, V gene, CDR3 DNA, CDR3 protein. A D gene is named only where the DNA matches it firmly. Clone size is not always given. Where it is, it says once, few, many or a class for expanded clones.

D: TRBD1
J: TRBJ2-1
size: -
V: TRBV25-1
DNA: TGTGCCAGCAGCCGGAAGACAGGGGTTTGGAATGAGCAGTTCTTC
CDR3: CASSRKTGVWNEQFF

D: -
J: TRBJ1-2
size: -
V: TRBV2
DNA: TGTGCCAGCAGTGTCCGGACTCGCAGAATCAGGAAGTATGGCTACACCTTC
CDR3: CASSVRTRRIRKYGYTF

D: TRBD2
J: TRBJ2-5
size: -
V: TRBV5-1
DNA: TGCGCCAGCAGCTTGGGTTCTGGCGGGGGGGCCATGGAGACCCAGTACTTC
CDR3: CASSLGSGGGAMETQYF

D: -
J: TRBJ1-2
size: -
V: TRBV29-1
DNA: TGCAGCGTTGAAAGTTTGGAAAAAATCGGGATGGAGGGCTACACCTTC
CDR3: CSVESLEKIGMEGYTF

D: TRBD1
J: TRBJ1-5
size: -
V: TRBV19
DNA: TGTGCCAGTAGTAAACAGCCCCGACAGGGAACGAATCAGCCCCAGCATTTT
CDR3: CASSKQPRQGTNQPQHF

D: TRBD2
J: TRBJ2-2
size: -
V: TRBV4-1
DNA: TGCGCCAGCAGCCTCACAGAGGGACTACCCCCCACCGGGGAGCTGTTTTTT
CDR3: CASSLTEGLPPTGELFF

D: TRBD1
J: TRBJ2-3
size: -
V: TRBV14
DNA: TGTGCCAGCAGCCAGGCACAGGGGTTCAGCACAGATACGCAGTATTTT
CDR3: CASSQAQGFSTDTQYF

D: TRBD2
J: TRBJ2-7
size: -
V: TRBV9
DNA: TGTGCCAGCAGCGTAACATCGGGAGGACAATACGAGCAGTACTTC
CDR3: CASSVTSGGQYEQYF

D: TRBD1
J: TRBJ1-4
size: -
V: TRBV10-3
DNA: TGTGCCATCAGTGACAGACAGGGTACTAATGAAAAACTGTTTTTT
CDR3: CAISDRQGTNEKLFF

D: TRBD1
J: TRBJ2-4
size: few
V: TRBV28
DNA: TGTGCCAGCAGTTCCGGGACAGGACGTAACATTCAGTACTTC
CDR3: CASSSGTGRNIQYF

D: -
J: TRBJ2-1
size: once
V: TRBV15
DNA: TGTGCCACCAGCAGAGTCGTGGAGGGGTCATACAATGAGCAGTTCTTC
CDR3: CATSRVVEGSYNEQFF

D: -
J: TRBJ2-7
size: -
V: TRBV11-3
DNA: TGTGCCAGCAGGGAGAAAGCGGAGTACGAGCAGTACTTC
CDR3: CASREKAEYEQYF

D: -
J: TRBJ2-3
size: -
V: TRBV6-1
DNA: TGTGCCAGCAGTGAACGAGGGCCCGCAGATACGCAGTATTTT
CDR3: CASSERGPADTQYF

D: TRBD2
J: TRBJ2-7
size: -
V: TRBV29-1
DNA: TGCAGCGTTGAACTTCGGGGGGGCGGATTACGGGAGCAGTACTTC
CDR3: CSVELRGGGLREQYF

D: -
J: TRBJ2-5
size: -
V: TRBV6-1
DNA: TGTGCCAGCAGCCAAAACGTAGGGGGAGGGGAGACCCAGTACTTC
CDR3: CASSQNVGGGETQYF

D: -
J: TRBJ2-1
size: -
V: TRBV5-1
DNA: TGCGCCAGCAGGGGGTTAGGGGCAGAGCGTACCTACAATGAGCAGTTCTTC
CDR3: CASRGLGAERTYNEQFF

D: TRBD1
J: TRBJ1-6
size: few
V: TRBV5-4
DNA: TGTGCCAGCTCGTCAGGGGGCTCCTATAATTCACCCCTCCACTTT
CDR3: CASSSGGSYNSPLHF

D: TRBD2
J: TRBJ2-4
size: -
V: TRBV9
DNA: TGTGCCAGCAGCGTAGATGGACTAGCGGGGGTCAAAAACATTCAGTACTTC
CDR3: CASSVDGLAGVKNIQYF

D: -
J: TRBJ2-2
size: -
V: TRBV7-3
DNA: TGTGCCAGCAGCTTACAGGGCACCGGGGAGCTGTTTTTT
CDR3: CASSLQGTGELFF

D: -
J: TRBJ2-1
size: -
V: TRBV6-4
DNA: TGTGCCAGCAAATCTCGGGGTAGCAATGAGCAGTTCTTC
CDR3: CASKSRGSNEQFF

D: -
J: TRBJ2-5
size: -
V: TRBV5-1
DNA: TGCGCCAGCAGCTTGGAACCAGGTGAGGGTAAAGAGACCCAGTACTTC
CDR3: CASSLEPGEGKETQYF

D: TRBD1
J: TRBJ1-4
size: -
V: TRBV18
DNA: TGTGCCAGCTCACCAAGGGACAGAGCTAATGAAAAACTGTTTTTT
CDR3: CASSPRDRANEKLFF

D: -
J: TRBJ1-2
size: few
V: TRBV19
DNA: TGTGCCAGTAGTATTACCCAGGGTGGCTATGGCTACACCTTC
CDR3: CASSITQGGYGYTF

D: -
J: TRBJ1-1
size: -
V: TRBV30
DNA: TGTGCCTGGAGTGGCGGGGGATGGAACACTGAAGCTTTCTTT
CDR3: CAWSGGGWNTEAFF

D: -
J: TRBJ2-7
size: -
V: TRBV18
DNA: TGTGCCAGCTCACCCGAGGCCGCAGGGGTCGAGCAGTACTTC
CDR3: CASSPEAAGVEQYF

D: TRBD1
J: TRBJ2-3
size: -
V: TRBV9
DNA: TGTGCCAGCAGCGTAAGATCTGGGGGACAGGGGAACGACGACACAGATACGCAGTATTTT
CDR3: CASSVRSGGQGNDDTDTQYF

D: TRBD2
J: TRBJ2-3
size: once
V: TRBV2
DNA: TGTGCCAGCAGGCGCTCGTCTAGCGGGGGGGCCGGCACAGATACGCAGTATTTT
CDR3: CASRRSSSGGAGTDTQYF

D: -
J: TRBJ1-1
size: -
V: TRBV25-1
DNA: TGTGCCAGCAGTGAGGGACACTGGAACACTGAAGCTTTCTTT
CDR3: CASSEGHWNTEAFF

D: -
J: TRBJ1-4
size: -
V: TRBV7-3
DNA: TGTGCCAGCAGCTTAATGCGGCTTGAAAAACTGTTTTTT
CDR3: CASSLMRLEKLFF

D: -
J: TRBJ1-6
size: -
V: TRBV14
DNA: TGTGCCAGCAGCCAAGACGTGGTAGTACCCCTCCACTTT
CDR3: CASSQDVVVPLHF